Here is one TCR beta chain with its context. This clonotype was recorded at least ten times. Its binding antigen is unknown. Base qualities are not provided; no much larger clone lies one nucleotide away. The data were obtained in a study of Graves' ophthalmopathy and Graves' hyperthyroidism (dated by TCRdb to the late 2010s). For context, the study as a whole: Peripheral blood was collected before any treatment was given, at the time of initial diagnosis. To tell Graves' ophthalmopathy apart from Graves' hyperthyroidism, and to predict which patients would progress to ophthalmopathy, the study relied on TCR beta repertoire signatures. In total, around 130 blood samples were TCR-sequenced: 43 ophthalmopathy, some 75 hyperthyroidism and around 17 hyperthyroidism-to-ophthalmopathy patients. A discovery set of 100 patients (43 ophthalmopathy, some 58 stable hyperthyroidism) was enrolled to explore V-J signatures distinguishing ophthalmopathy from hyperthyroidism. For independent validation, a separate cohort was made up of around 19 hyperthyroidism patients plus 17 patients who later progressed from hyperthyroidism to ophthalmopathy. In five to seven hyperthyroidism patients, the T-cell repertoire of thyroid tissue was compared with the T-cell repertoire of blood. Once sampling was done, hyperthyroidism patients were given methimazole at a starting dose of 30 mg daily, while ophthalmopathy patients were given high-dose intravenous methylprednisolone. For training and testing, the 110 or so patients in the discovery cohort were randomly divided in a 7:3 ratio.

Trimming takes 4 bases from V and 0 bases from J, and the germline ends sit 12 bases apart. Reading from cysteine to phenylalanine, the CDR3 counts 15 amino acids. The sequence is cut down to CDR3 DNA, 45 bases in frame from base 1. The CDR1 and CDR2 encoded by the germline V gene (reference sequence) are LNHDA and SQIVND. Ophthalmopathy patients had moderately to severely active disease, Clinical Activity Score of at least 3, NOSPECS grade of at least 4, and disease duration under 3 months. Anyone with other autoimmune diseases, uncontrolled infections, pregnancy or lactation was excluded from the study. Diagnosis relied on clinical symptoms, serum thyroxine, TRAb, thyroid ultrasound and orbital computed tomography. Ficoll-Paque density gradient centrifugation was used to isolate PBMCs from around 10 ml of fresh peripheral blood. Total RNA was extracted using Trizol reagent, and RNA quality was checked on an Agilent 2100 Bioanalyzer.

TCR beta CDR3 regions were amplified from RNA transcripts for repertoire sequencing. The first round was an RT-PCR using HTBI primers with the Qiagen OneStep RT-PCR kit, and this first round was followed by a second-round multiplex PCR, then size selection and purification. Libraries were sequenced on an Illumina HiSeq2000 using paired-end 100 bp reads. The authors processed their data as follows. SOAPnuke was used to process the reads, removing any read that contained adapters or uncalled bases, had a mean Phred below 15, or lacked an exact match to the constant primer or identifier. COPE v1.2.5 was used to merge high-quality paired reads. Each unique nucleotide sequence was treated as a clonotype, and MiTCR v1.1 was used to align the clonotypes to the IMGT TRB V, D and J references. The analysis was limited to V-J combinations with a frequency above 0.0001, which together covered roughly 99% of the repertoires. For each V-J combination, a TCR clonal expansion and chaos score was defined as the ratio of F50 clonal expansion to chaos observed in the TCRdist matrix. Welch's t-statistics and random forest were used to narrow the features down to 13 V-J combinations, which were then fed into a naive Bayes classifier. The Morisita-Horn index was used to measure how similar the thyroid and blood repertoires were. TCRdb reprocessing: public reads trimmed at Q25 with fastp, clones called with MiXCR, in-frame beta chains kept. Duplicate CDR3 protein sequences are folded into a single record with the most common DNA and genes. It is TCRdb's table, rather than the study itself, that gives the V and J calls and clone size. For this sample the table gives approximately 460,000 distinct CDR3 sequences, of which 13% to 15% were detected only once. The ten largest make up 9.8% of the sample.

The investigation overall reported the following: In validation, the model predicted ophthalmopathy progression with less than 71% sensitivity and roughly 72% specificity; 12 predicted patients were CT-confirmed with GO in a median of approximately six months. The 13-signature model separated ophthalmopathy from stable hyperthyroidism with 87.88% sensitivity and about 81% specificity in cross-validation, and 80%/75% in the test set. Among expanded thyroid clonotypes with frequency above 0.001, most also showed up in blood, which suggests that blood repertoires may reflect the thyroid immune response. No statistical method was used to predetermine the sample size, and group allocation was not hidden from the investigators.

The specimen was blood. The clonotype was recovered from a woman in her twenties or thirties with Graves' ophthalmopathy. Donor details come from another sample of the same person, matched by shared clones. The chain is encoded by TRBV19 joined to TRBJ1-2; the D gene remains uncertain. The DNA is TGTGCCAGTAGTACCACCGACGGGACTAACTATGGCTACACCTTC. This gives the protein CASSTTDGTNYGYTF.